The sequence of this T cell receptor beta chain was determined in a study of human T cells and chemical hapten exposure. Across the whole study: TCR yields per sample varied mostly from small pooled library volume differences. Findings and caveats of the study: Since the donors had alopecia, their immune response may not be the same as that of healthy people. High-frequency TCRs, those above 1 in 1000, stayed the same after DPC sensitization.

TCRdb used MiXCR to reprocess the RACE reads, holding one entry per CDR3 protein. The table has approximately 370,000 distinct CDR3 sequences, around 5.5% seen once. Described time point: pre-sensitization, week 0. The treatment was: therapeutic diphenylcyclopropenone sensitization with weekly scalp DPC. Whole blood, unfractionated, served as the material for total RNA extraction. Trimming took off 4 bases at V and 1 base at J, with 8 bases between the two ends. This CDR3 comprises 14 residues. CDR1 is SGHTA and CDR2 is FQGNSA in the germline V gene. In its sample, this clonotype was seen a few times. Its antigen is unidentified.

The source was whole blood, collected in connection with sensitization to the hapten diphenylcyclopropenone (DPC). The sequence was collected from a woman between 18 and 29 years old with alopecia areata. Some clones in this sample may be carry-over from other donors' samples. This sequence joins TRBV7-2 and TRBJ1-3, with D hard to call. CDR3 region: CASSYVSSGNTIYF. CDR3 DNA sequence: TGTGCCAGCAGCTACGTCTCATCTGGAAACACCATATATTTT. Supplemented by reference TRBV7-2 and TRBJ1-3, the full variable domain reads GAGVSQSPSNKVTEKGKDVELRCDPISGHTALYWYRQSLGQGLEFLIYFQGNSAPDKSGLPSDRFSAERTGGSVSTLTIQRTQQEDSAVYLCASSYVSSGNTIYFGEGSWLTVV.